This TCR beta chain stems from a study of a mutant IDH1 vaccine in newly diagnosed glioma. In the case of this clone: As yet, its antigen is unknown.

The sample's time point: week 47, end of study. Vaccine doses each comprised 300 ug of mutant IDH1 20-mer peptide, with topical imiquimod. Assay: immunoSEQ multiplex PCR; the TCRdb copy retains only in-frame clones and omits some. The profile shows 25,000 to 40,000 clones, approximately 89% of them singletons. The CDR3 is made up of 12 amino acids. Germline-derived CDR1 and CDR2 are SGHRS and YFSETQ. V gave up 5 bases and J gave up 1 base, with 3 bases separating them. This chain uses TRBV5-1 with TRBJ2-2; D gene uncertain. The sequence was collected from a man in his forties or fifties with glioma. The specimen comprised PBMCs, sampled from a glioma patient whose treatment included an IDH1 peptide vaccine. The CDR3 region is CASSRNTGELFF. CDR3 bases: TGCGCCAGCAGTCGGAACACCGGGGAGCTGTTTTTT.